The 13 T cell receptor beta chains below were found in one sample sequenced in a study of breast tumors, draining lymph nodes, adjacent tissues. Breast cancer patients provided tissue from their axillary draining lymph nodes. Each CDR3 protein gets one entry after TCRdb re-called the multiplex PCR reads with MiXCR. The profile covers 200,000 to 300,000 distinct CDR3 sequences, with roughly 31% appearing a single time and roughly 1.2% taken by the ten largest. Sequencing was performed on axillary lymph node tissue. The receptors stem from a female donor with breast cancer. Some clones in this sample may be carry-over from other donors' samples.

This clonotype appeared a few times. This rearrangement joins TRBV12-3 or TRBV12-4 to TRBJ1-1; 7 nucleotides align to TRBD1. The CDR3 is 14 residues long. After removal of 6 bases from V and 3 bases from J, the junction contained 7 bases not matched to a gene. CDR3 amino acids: CASSTQGTDTEAFF. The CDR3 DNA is TGTGCCAGCAGCACACAGGGGACCGACACTGAAGCTTTCTTT.

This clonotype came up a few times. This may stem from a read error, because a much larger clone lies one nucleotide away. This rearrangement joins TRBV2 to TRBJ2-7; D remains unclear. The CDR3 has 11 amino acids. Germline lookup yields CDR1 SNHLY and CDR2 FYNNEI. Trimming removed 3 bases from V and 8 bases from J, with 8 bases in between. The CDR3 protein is CASSDTVKQYF. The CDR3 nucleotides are TGTGCCAGCAGTGATACGGTCAAGCAGTACTTC.

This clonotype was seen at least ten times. This chain's CDR3 is CASSTTDFNQPQHF. CDR3 DNA: TGTGCCAGTAGTACGACGGACTTCAATCAGCCCCAGCATTTT. The chain is built from TRBV19 and TRBJ1-5, with D unresolved. CDR1 LNHDA and CDR2 SQIVND come from the germline V gene (reference sequence). V was trimmed by 4 bases and J by 3 bases, leaving 10 bases between them. This CDR3 has 14 residues. Filled out from reference TRBV19 and TRBJ1-5, the complete variable domain reads DGGITQSPKYLFRKEGQNVTLSCEQNLNHDAMYWYRQDPGQGLRLIYYSQIVNDFQKGDIAEGYSVSREKKESFPLTVTSAQKNPTAFYLCASSTTDFNQPQHFGDGTRLSIL.

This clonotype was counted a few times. The chain's CDR3 is CASSLSWAGNQETQYF. CDR3 sequence (DNA): TGTGCCAGCAGTTTATCCTGGGCAGGCAACCAAGAGACCCAGTACTTC. This rearrangement joins TRBV27 to TRBJ2-5; D remains unclear. The germline V gene has CDR1 MNHEY and CDR2 SMNVEV (reference sequence). There are 16 residues in the CDR3. V was pared by 0 bases and J by 0 bases, with 11 bases between.

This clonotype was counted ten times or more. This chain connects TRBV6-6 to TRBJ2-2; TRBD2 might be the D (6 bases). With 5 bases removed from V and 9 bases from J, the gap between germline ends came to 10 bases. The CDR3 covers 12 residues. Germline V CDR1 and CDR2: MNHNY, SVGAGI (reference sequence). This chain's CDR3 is CASSGLTRELFF. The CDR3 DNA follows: TGTGCCAGCAGTGGACTAACCCGGGAGCTGTTTTTT.

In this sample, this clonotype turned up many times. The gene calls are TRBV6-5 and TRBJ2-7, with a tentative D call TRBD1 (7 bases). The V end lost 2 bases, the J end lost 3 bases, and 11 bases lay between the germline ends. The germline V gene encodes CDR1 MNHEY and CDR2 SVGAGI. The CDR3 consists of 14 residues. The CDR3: CASSYGTAGYEQYF. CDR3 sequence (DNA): TGTGCCAGCAGTTACGGGACAGCGGGCTACGAGCAGTACTTC.

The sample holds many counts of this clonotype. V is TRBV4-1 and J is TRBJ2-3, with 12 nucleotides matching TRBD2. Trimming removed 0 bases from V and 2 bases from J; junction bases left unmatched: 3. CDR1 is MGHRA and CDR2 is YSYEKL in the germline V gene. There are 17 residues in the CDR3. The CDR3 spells CASSQDWTSGITDTQYF. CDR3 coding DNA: TGCGCCAGCAGCCAAGATTGGACTAGCGGGATCACAGATACGCAGTATTTT.

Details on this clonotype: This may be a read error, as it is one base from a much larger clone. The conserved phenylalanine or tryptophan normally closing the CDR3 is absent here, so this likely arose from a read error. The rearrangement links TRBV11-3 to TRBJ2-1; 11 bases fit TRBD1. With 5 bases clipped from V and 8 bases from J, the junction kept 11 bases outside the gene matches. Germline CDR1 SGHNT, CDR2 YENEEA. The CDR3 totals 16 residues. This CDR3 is CASSPRAGQGGDEQFL. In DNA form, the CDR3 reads TGTGCCAGCAGCCCACGGGCGGGACAGGGGGGGGATGAGCAGTTCCTC.

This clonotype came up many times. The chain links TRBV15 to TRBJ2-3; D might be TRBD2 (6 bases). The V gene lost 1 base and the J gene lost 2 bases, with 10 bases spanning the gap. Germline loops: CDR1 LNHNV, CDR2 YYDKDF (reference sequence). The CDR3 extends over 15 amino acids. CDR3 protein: CATSRGVAATDTQYF. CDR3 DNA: TGTGCCACCAGCAGAGGAGTAGCGGCCACAGATACGCAGTATTTT.

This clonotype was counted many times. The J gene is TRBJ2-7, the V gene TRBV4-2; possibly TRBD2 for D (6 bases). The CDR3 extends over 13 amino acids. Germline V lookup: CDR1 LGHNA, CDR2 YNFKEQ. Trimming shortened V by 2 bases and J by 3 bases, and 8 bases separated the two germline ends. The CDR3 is CASSQRDFYEQYF. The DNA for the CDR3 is TGTGCCAGCAGCCAACGGGACTTCTACGAGCAGTACTTC.

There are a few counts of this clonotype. CDR3: CASSLDRRNYGYTF. The CDR3 DNA is TGTGCCAGCAGCTTAGACAGGAGAAACTATGGCTACACCTTC. J is TRBJ1-2 and V is TRBV5-4; possibly TRBD1 for D (6 bases). V was trimmed by 2 bases and J by 2 bases, leaving 10 bases between them. Germline V CDR1 and CDR2: SGHNT, YYREEE (reference sequence). This CDR3 has 14 amino acids.

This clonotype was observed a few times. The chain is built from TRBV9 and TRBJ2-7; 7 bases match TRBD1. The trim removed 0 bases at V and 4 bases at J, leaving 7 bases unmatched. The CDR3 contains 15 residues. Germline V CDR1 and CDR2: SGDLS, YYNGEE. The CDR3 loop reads CASSVEPGQQYEQYF. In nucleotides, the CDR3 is TGTGCCAGCAGCGTAGAACCGGGACAGCAATACGAGCAGTACTTC.

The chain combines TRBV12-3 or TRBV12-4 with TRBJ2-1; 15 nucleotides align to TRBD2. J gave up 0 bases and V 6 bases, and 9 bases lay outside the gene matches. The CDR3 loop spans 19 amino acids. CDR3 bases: TGTGCCAGCAGCCTCGGGACTAGCGGGAGGCGGAGCTCCTACAATGAGCAGTTCTTC. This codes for CASSLGTSGRRSSYNEQFF.